The 7 T cell receptor beta chains reported below all come from one sample, sequenced in a study of blood T cell repertoires in COVID-19. Profiled with immunoSEQ multiplex PCR; TCRdb holds only in-frame clones, not every one. This table has 120,000 to 150,000 clones, about four fifths appearing once. The sequenced sample was peripheral blood. The source is a man aged 30 to 39 with COVID-19, enrolled during active disease.

The gene calls are TRBV12-3 or TRBV12-4 and TRBJ1-2; D remains ambiguous. The CDR3 has 13 residues. V was trimmed by 5 bases and J by 7 bases, leaving 14 bases between them. CDR3 loop: CASSGFYTAGYTF. The CDR3 bases are TGTGCCAGCAGTGGTTTTTACACAGCTGGCTACACCTTC.

The chain recombines TRBV28 with TRBJ2-7; 7 bases map to TRBD2. The germline CDR1 and CDR2 sequences are MDHEN and SYDVKM. The CDR3 runs to 14 residues. With 5 bases clipped from V and 8 bases from J, the junction kept 12 bases outside the gene matches. The CDR3 region has the DNA TGTGCCAGCAGTGAGCGCGGGGGACTTACGAAGCAGTACTTC. It is translated as CASSERGGLTKQYF.

In this sample, this clone turned up once. The rearrangement uses TRBV10-2 and TRBJ2-7; weak D call: TRBD2 (6 bases). This CDR3 has 17 residues. Trimming shortened V by 6 bases and J by 0 bases, and 21 bases separated the two germline ends. The germline CDR1 and CDR2 sequences are WSHSY and SAAADI. CDR3 in DNA: TGCGCCAGCAGCGAAAGCGGATCTTCCGGGAGCTCCTACGAGCAGTACTTC. Protein sequence: CASSESGSSGSSYEQYF.

The CDR3 DNA sequence: TGTGCCAGCAGGGGACAAGTCTACGAGCAGTACTTC. It yields the protein CASRGQVYEQYF. The chain recombines TRBV28 with TRBJ2-7, with D perhaps TRBD1 (6 bases). The CDR3 extends over 12 amino acids. Between the trimmed V and J ends, which lost 6 bases and 3 bases, there was a span of 9 bases. The germline gives CDR1 MDHEN, CDR2 SYDVKM.

The gene calls are TRBV4-1 and TRBJ2-1, with D maybe TRBD1 (8 bases). From germline, CDR1 is MGHRA and CDR2 YSYEKL. The CDR3 covers 15 residues. Trimming pared 2 bases from V and 4 bases from J, leaving 12 bases between. The CDR3 reads CASSQTGGGYNEQFF. The CDR3 DNA sequence: TGCGCCAGCAGCCAAACAGGGGGGGGGTACAATGAGCAGTTCTTC.

The chain has TRBV10-3 and TRBJ1-2, with a weak D call TRBD1 (6 bases). V gave up 2 bases and J gave up 8 bases, with 15 bases separating them. CDR3 length: 14 residues. CDR1 and CDR2 from the germline V gene are ENHRY and SYGVKD. The CDR3 DNA is TGTGCCATCAGTGAGCTGGCAGGGGCATACGGCTACACCTTC. Translating it yields CAISELAGAYGYTF.

The chain employs TRBV7-9 and TRBJ2-7; D ambiguous. The CDR3 has 12 residues. CDR1 is SEHNR, CDR2 FQNEAQ, per germline (reference sequence). Trimming stripped 0 bases from V and 5 bases from J, with 5 bases between. The CDR3 sequence: CASSLANNEQYF. CDR3 in DNA: TGTGCCAGCAGCTTAGCGAACAACGAGCAGTACTTC.